Following are 26 T cell receptor beta chains from one sample sequenced in a study of shared clonotypes between healthy human individuals. TCRdb's copy holds only in-frame clones and misses some; the assay was immunoSEQ multiplex PCR. In the table there are millions of clones, approximately 94% of which are singletons. Positively selected for CCR7, the CD45RO-negative cells used as naive CD8 cells excluded terminally differentiated effector memory CD45RA+ cells. Specimen: naive CD8+ T cells from PBMCs. These receptors all come from a man in his late teens or twenties in good health. Some clones in this sample may be carry-over from other donors' samples.

On this clone: The sample contains more than one DNA sequence encoding this CDR3. J is TRBJ2-7 and V is TRBV18; D gene uncertain. CDR1 is KGHSH and CDR2 is LQKENI in the germline V gene. This CDR3 spans 12 amino acids. V lost 6 bases, J lost 2 bases, and 8 bases lay in between. The CDR3 DNA follows: TGTGCCAGCTCCCCAGACACCTACGAGCAGTACTTC. Translating gives CASSPDTYEQYF.

This chain uses TRBV4-1 with TRBJ2-7, with TRBD2 matching over 9 bases. CDR3 length: 17 amino acids. Germline V lookup: CDR1 MGHRA, CDR2 YSYEKL. J lost 2 bases, V lost 0 bases, and 8 bases had no gene match. CDR3 loop: CASSQERSASGAYEQYF. DNA for the CDR3: TGCGCCAGCAGCCAAGAAAGGAGCGCTAGCGGGGCCTACGAGCAGTACTTC.

The chain combines TRBV9 with TRBJ1-1; tentative D call: TRBD1 (6 bases). V dropped 0 bases and J dropped 4 bases, with 10 bases sitting between them. Germline assignment: CDR1 SGDLS and CDR2 YYNGEE. The CDR3 consists of 14 residues. CDR3 loop: CASSVEGGATEAFF. DNA for the CDR3: TGTGCCAGCAGCGTAGAAGGGGGGGCCACTGAAGCTTTCTTT.

The rearrangement uses TRBV7-2 and TRBJ1-2; D gene ambiguous. The CDR3 contains 17 residues. The V gene lost 5 bases and the J gene lost 8 bases, with 27 bases spanning the gap. The germline V gene has CDR1 SGHTA and CDR2 FQGNSA. CDR3 DNA sequence: TGTGCCAGCAGCATAGAGGATCGAAGATCCATGTACGGAGGCTACACCTTC. It translates to CASSIEDRRSMYGGYTF. The full variable domain, its missing parts supplied by reference TRBV7-2 and TRBJ1-2, is GAGVSQSPSNKVTEKGKDVELRCDPISGHTALYWYRQSLGQGLEFLIYFQGNSAPDKSGLPSDRFSAERTGGSVSTLTIQRTQQEDSAVYLCASSIEDRRSMYGGYTFGSGTRLTVV.

On this clone itself: The same CDR3 can be traced to other DNA sequences in this sample. The V gene is TRBV27, the J gene TRBJ2-7; 11 nucleotides line up with TRBD2. Germline lookup yields CDR1 MNHEY and CDR2 SMNVEV (reference sequence). J lost 4 bases, V lost 6 bases, and 5 bases had no gene match. The CDR3 length is 14 residues. In DNA form, the CDR3 reads TGTGCCAGCAGGGTAGCGGGAGGGCCATACGAGCAGTACTTC. As protein: CASRVAGGPYEQYF.

The chain combines TRBV11-2 with TRBJ1-1; D unresolved. The CDR3 runs to 15 residues. The V end lost 3 bases, the J end lost 8 bases, and 19 bases lay between the germline ends. The germline V gene encodes CDR1 SGHAT and CDR2 FQNNGV. The CDR3: CASSLVSGSAHEAFF. CDR3 DNA sequence: TGTGCCAGCAGCTTGGTCTCGGGTTCGGCACACGAAGCTTTCTTT.

The chain joins TRBV5-8 to TRBJ1-1; D may be TRBD1 (5 bases). The CDR3 sequence is 15 residues long. The V end lost 4 bases, the J end lost 0 bases, and 13 bases lay between the germline ends. Per germline, CDR1 SGHTS and CDR2 YDEGEE. The CDR3, as DNA: TGTGCCAGCAGCGCGGGACCAAATTTGAACACTGAAGCTTTCTTT. This sequence encodes CASSAGPNLNTEAFF.

This sequence joins TRBV9 and TRBJ2-1; tentatively, D is TRBD1 or TRBD2 (5 bases each). With 4 bases removed from V and 6 bases from J, the gap between germline ends came to 17 bases. In germline, CDR1 is SGDLS, CDR2 YYNGEE. The CDR3 contains 15 residues. CDR3 nucleotide sequence: TGTGCCAGCAGCCCTTTCTCGGGACCACCCAATGAGCAGTTCTTC. It translates to CASSPFSGPPNEQFF.

The chain has TRBV28 and TRBJ2-1; 12 bases match TRBD2. CDR1 and CDR2 from the germline V gene are MDHEN and SYDVKM. V gave up 3 bases and J gave up 13 bases; unmatched junction bases: 13. The CDR3 runs to 16 residues. Written as DNA, the CDR3 is TGTGCCAGCAGTTTTGTGGTGCTAGCGGGAGGGCCGGAACAGTTCTTC. Translating it yields CASSFVVLAGGPEQFF.

The V call is TRBV5-1, the J call TRBJ1-3; D is possibly TRBD1 (5 bases). The CDR3 totals 18 residues. The germline gives CDR1 SGHRS, CDR2 YFSETQ. The germline V and J ends were trimmed by 4 bases and 0 bases, with 20 bases remaining between them. The CDR3 DNA follows: TGCGCCAGCAGCCTGGGACTTGGATCTTATTCCTCTGGAAACACCATATATTTT. Amino acid sequence: CASSLGLGSYSSGNTIYF.

The CDR3 sequence: CASSEDRVGELFF. The CDR3 nucleotides are TGTGCCAGCAGTGAGGACCGGGTGGGGGAGCTGTTTTTT. The V and J genes are TRBV6-1 and TRBJ2-2; the D is unclear. The CDR3 sequence is 13 residues long. Trimming removed 3 bases from V and 8 bases from J, with 10 bases in between. Germline values: CDR1 MNHNS, CDR2 SASEGT.

The chain carries TRBV9 and TRBJ2-1; TRBD1 is a possible D gene (6 bases). CDR1 and CDR2 (germline): SGDLS, YYNGEE. V lost 0 bases to trimming and J lost 4 bases, with 11 bases between them. This CDR3 has 15 residues. CDR3 in amino acids: CASSVEGTSYNEQFF. The CDR3 coding sequence is TGTGCCAGCAGCGTAGAGGGGACATCTTACAATGAGCAGTTCTTC.

CDR3 DNA sequence: TGTGCCAGCAGTGAAATGGGGTTGGGGGAGCGGGATACGCAGTATTTT. Translation gives CASSEMGLGERDTQYF. The chain uses TRBV2 and TRBJ2-3; the D call may be TRBD1 or TRBD2 (5 bases each). The germline V gene has CDR1 SNHLY and CDR2 FYNNEI. Trimming took off 2 bases at V and 6 bases at J, with 18 bases between the two ends. The length of the CDR3 is 16 residues.

The CDR3 sequence: CSGGMEADATNEKLFF. The CDR3 DNA sequence: TGCAGCGGGGGAATGGAGGCGGATGCAACTAATGAAAAACTGTTTTTT. The chain links TRBV29-1 to TRBJ1-4; D call uncertain. The CDR3 covers 16 residues. Trimming took off 7 bases at V and 0 bases at J, with 18 bases between the two ends. Germline loops: CDR1 SQVTM, CDR2 ANQGSEA.

The chain joins TRBV4-2 to TRBJ1-2, with 8 positions matching TRBD1. Germline V gene sequence: CDR1 LGHNA, CDR2 YNFKEQ. V gave up 4 bases and J gave up 0 bases; unmatched junction bases: 10. This CDR3 has 17 residues. The CDR3 DNA follows: TGTGCCAGCAGCCCCATAAACCGGGACAGGTCTAACTATGGCTACACCTTC. It encodes CASSPINRDRSNYGYTF.

The J gene is TRBJ2-7, the V gene TRBV2; TRBD1 aligns across 7 bases. J lost 4 bases, V lost 9 bases, and 9 bases had no gene match. CDR3 length: 13 residues. Germline V gene data show CDR1 as SNHLY and CDR2 as FYNNEI. DNA for the CDR3: TGTGCCAGTGAGAGGACAGGTTCTTACGAGCAGTACTTC. Its protein product is CASERTGSYEQYF.

This chain joins TRBV5-1 and TRBJ2-1, with 11 bases fitting TRBD2. Germline V gene data show CDR1 as SGHRS and CDR2 as YFSETQ. With V trimmed by 3 bases and J by 8 bases, 7 bases remained unmatched. The CDR3 spans 15 residues. CDR3 loop: CASSWGLAVMYEQFF. CDR3 DNA sequence: TGCGCCAGCAGCTGGGGACTAGCGGTTATGTATGAGCAGTTCTTC.

The V gene is TRBV7-6, the J gene TRBJ1-1; D ambiguous. Germline CDR1 is SGHVS and CDR2 is FNYEAQ. V lost 6 bases to trimming and J lost 4 bases, with 12 bases between them. The CDR3 is made up of 13 amino acids. The CDR3 sequence is CASSRTTGTEAFF. In DNA form, the CDR3 reads TGTGCCAGCAGTCGGACGACCGGCACTGAAGCTTTCTTT.

This chain connects TRBV2 to TRBJ2-7, with D possibly TRBD2 on 5 matching bases. Germline assignment: CDR1 SNHLY and CDR2 FYNNEI. The CDR3 length is 14 residues. Trimming took 2 bases from V and 3 from J, leaving 11 bases between them. For the CDR3, the DNA is TGTGCCAGCAGTGAAACTAGTGGGTTCTACGAGCAGTACTTC. Translation: CASSETSGFYEQYF.

This chain uses TRBV7-9 with TRBJ2-1; TRBD2 matches at 15 bases. Germline CDR1 and CDR2: SEHNR and FQNEAQ (reference sequence). The CDR3 is 19 amino acids. V gave up 0 bases and J gave up 8 bases; unmatched junction bases: 11. CDR3 bases: TGTGCCAGCAGCTTAGCGTATCGACCGGGACTAGCGGGAGGCGATGAGCAGTTCTTC. This gives the protein CASSLAYRPGLAGGDEQFF.

The chain couples TRBV15 to TRBJ2-7, with D unresolved. Trimming shortened V by 3 bases and J by 2 bases, and 14 bases separated the two germline ends. Germline assignment: CDR1 LNHNV and CDR2 YYDKDF (reference sequence). The CDR3 is 15 residues long. CDR3 nucleotides: TGTGCCACCAGCAGTCGTAGTACAATGACCTACGAGCAGTACTTC. Residues: CATSSRSTMTYEQYF.

V usage is TRBV19 and J usage is TRBJ2-7; D is unclear. The CDR3 spans 11 residues. Germline V gives CDR1 LNHDA, CDR2 SQIVND (reference sequence). The germline V and J ends were trimmed by 5 bases and 6 bases, with 8 bases remaining between them. This CDR3 reads CASSFGPEQYF. The DNA of the CDR3 is TGTGCCAGTAGTTTTGGGCCCGAGCAGTACTTC.

This rearrangement joins TRBV9 to TRBJ2-7, with 9 bases fitting TRBD1. V shed 4 bases, J shed 1 base, and the junction held 9 bases outside the gene matches. This CDR3 comprises 16 residues. The germline V gene has CDR1 SGDLS and CDR2 YYNGEE. CDR3 sequence (DNA): TGTGCCAGCAGCCACAACCGGGACAGGGAGTCCTACGAGCAGTACTTC. Its translation is CASSHNRDRESYEQYF.

The chain employs TRBV11-2 and TRBJ2-3, with TRBD1 as a possible D gene (5 bases). This CDR3 is 15 amino acids long. Germline V gene sequence: CDR1 SGHAT, CDR2 FQNNGV. V shed 6 bases and J shed 2 bases, with 15 bases lying between them. The CDR3 loop is CASRVGAFLTDTQYF. The CDR3 DNA sequence: TGTGCCAGCAGGGTTGGGGCTTTCCTCACAGATACGCAGTATTTT. Full variable domain (missing parts from reference TRBV11-2 and TRBJ2-3): EAGVAQSPRYKIIEKRQSVAFWCNPISGHATLYWYQQILGQGPKLLIQFQNNGVVDDSQLPKDRFSAERLKGVDSTLKIQPAKLEDSAVYLCASRVGAFLTDTQYFGPGTRLTVL.

This clone was seen a handful of times. This chain links TRBV19 with TRBJ1-2; D gene ambiguous. Trimming shortened V by 1 base and J by 6 bases, and 21 bases separated the two germline ends. This CDR3 is 17 amino acids long. The V gene's germline CDR1 is LNHDA and CDR2 SQIVND (reference sequence). The CDR3 DNA reads TGTGCCAGTAGTATAGGTAGGCGCATCGCTGGGTTGAATGGCTACACCTTC. Translated: CASSIGRRIAGLNGYTF.

This clone showed up just once. The rearrangement uses TRBV4-3 and TRBJ2-7; 11 nucleotides line up with TRBD2. J lost 0 bases, V lost 1 base, and 5 bases had no gene match. Germline V gene sequence: CDR1 LGHNA, CDR2 YSLEER. This CDR3 comprises 17 residues. CDR3 DNA sequence: TGCGCCAGCAGCCAAGGGGTGGGACTAGCGGACTCCTACGAGCAGTACTTC. It encodes CASSQGVGLADSYEQYF.